This T cell receptor (beta chain) was captured by sequencing in a study of regulatory T cells in long-lasting Graves disease. Arm-PCR with iRepertoire HTBI primers amplified the CDR3 regions for these TCR beta libraries. TCRdb itself ran the multiplex PCR reads through MiXCR, one entry per CDR3 protein. The sample contains some 500,000 distinct CDR3 sequences, more than 15% of which appear only once. Documented time point: newly diagnosed GD, antithyroid drugs for less than 3 months. PBMC-derived RNA was used for the TCR library. This clonotype occurred many times. V lost 8 bases to trimming and J lost 1 base, with 16 bases between them. This CDR3 contains 15 residues. These data are also associated with another study on T cells in Graves' hyperthyroidism and ophthalmopathy. From that report: TCR CDR3 underwent first-round RT-PCR with the HTBI primer set.

V is TRBV12-3 or TRBV12-4 and J is TRBJ2-3; D unresolved. This specimen consisted of peripheral blood mononuclear cells (PBMCs), obtained at new diagnosis, from a patient treated with antithyroid drugs. The receptor comes from a woman aged 35-65 years with Graves disease. CDR3 protein: CASCLLFSGTDTQYF. The DNA of the CDR3 is TGTGCCAGCTGCCTCCTGTTTAGTGGCACAGATACGCAGTATTTT.